The 29 T cell receptor beta chains below all came from one sample that was sequenced in a study of sequential checkpoint blockade in melanoma. Treatment here: randomized to nivolumab then ipilimumab (arm A) or the reverse (arm B). Sequencing was performed with immunoSEQ multiplex PCR; in TCRdb, only in-frame clones are kept and a portion is missing. Of 17,000 or so clones in the sample, under 60% were seen once. Sequenced material: CD8+ T cells sorted from blood (inferred from file names), taken from a patient given nivolumab and ipilimumab in sequence. The receptors were sampled from a human donor with melanoma.

V is TRBV9 and J is TRBJ2-5; 11 nucleotides line up with TRBD2. The V and J ends lost 0 bases and 3 bases, in that order; junction bases with no gene match: 4. Germline values: CDR1 SGDLS, CDR2 YYNGEE. The CDR3 totals 16 residues. The CDR3 reads CASSVGSGRGKETQYF. The CDR3 nucleotides read TGTGCCAGCAGCGTAGGTAGCGGGAGGGGGAAAGAGACCCAGTACTTC.

There are a few counts of this clone. V is TRBV6-1 and J is TRBJ2-3; 12 bases are shared with TRBD2. The CDR3 has 15 residues. Trimming cost V 6 bases and J 5 bases; bases outside gene matches: 6. Germline V gene sequence: CDR1 MNHNS, CDR2 SASEGT. DNA of the CDR3: TGTGCCAGCAGGGCTAGCGGGGGGGTGGGAGATACGCAGTATTTT. Encoded protein: CASRASGGVGDTQYF.

This clone was seen just once. This chain links TRBV28 with TRBJ2-7; maybe TRBD1 (6 bases). The CDR3 is 14 residues long. Germline V gene sequence: CDR1 MDHEN, CDR2 SYDVKM. V was cut by 1 base and J by 3 bases, with 10 bases left in between. As DNA, the CDR3 is TGTGCCAGCAGTTTATCAGGGGACGGCTACGAGCAGTACTTC. Protein: CASSLSGDGYEQYF.

This rearrangement joins TRBV7-2 to TRBJ2-1; TRBD1 agrees at 8 bases. CDR1 is SGHTA and CDR2 is FQGNSA in the germline V gene. The CDR3 consists of 15 residues. V trimming: 5 bases; J trimming: 8 bases; junction bases outside the gene matches: 11. The CDR3 is CASSPGQGPGDEQFF. Here the CDR3 DNA reads TGTGCCAGCAGCCCCGGACAGGGTCCTGGGGATGAGCAGTTCTTC.

This sequence joins TRBV25-1 and TRBJ2-7; 7 nucleotides align to TRBD2. This CDR3 is 14 amino acids long. Germline loops: CDR1 MGHDK, CDR2 SYGVNS. V was pared by 1 base and J by 6 bases, with 6 bases of the junction left unmatched. CDR3 DNA: TGTGCCAGCAGTGAATGGGGCGGGAGCGGCGAGCAGTACTTC. This codes for CASSEWGGSGEQYF.

This chain links TRBV4-1 with TRBJ2-7; no reliable D call. This CDR3 is built from 15 residues. Looked up from germline, CDR1 is MGHRA and CDR2 is YSYEKL. V lost 1 base to trimming and J lost 0 bases, with 10 bases between them. CDR3 DNA: TGCGCCAGCAGCCAAGGGGCCGGAAACTCCTACGAGCAGTACTTC. It specifies CASSQGAGNSYEQYF.

In this sample, this clone turned up a few times. The chain carries TRBV7-9 and TRBJ2-1, with D hard to call. The V gene lost 3 bases and the J gene lost 8 bases, with 8 bases spanning the gap. The CDR3 contains 12 residues. Looked up from germline, CDR1 is SEHNR and CDR2 is FQNEAQ (reference sequence). DNA for the CDR3: TGTGCCAGCAGCTTTGACTCGGATGAGCAGTTCTTC. Protein sequence: CASSFDSDEQFF.

The rearrangement joins TRBV14 to TRBJ1-2; tentatively, D is TRBD1 (5 bases). The V gene lost 2 bases and the J gene lost 5 bases, with 9 bases spanning the gap. This CDR3 region has 13 residues. Germline CDR1 and CDR2: SGHDN and FVKESK. CDR3 nucleotides: TGTGCCAGCAGCCAACCCGGGGGGTATGGCTACACCTTC. The encoded protein is CASSQPGGYGYTF.

This clone was picked up one time. V gene TRBV5-6 combines with J gene TRBJ1-4; perhaps TRBD1 as D (5 bases). The V gene's germline CDR1 is SGHDT and CDR2 YYEEEE. There are 12 residues in the CDR3. The V end lost 6 bases, the J end lost 8 bases, and 11 bases lay between the germline ends. The CDR3 sequence: CASTAGLEKLFF. CDR3 sequence (DNA): TGTGCCAGCACCGCGGGACTGGAAAAACTGTTTTTT.

This clone was seen more than once but under ten times. The V gene is TRBV11-2, the J gene TRBJ2-7, with a weak D call TRBD1 (7 bases). Trimming stripped 3 bases from V and 2 bases from J, with 11 bases between. This CDR3 region has 14 residues. The germline CDR1 and CDR2 sequences are SGHAT and FQNNGV. As DNA, the CDR3 is TGTGCCAGCAGCTTTGGAGGGGGCCCCTACGAGCAGTACTTC. It yields the protein CASSFGGGPYEQYF.

There are a few counts of this clone. The V gene is TRBV7-8, the J gene TRBJ1-2, with TRBD1 identical over 12 bases. This CDR3 has 14 residues. V was clipped by 5 bases and J by 5 bases; unmatched bases: 3. From germline, CDR1 is SGHVS and CDR2 FQNEAQ. The CDR3 loop reads CASSPGQGAYGYTF. The CDR3, as DNA: TGTGCCAGCAGCCCGGGACAGGGGGCGTATGGCTACACCTTC.

The chain combines TRBV30 with TRBJ1-1; D possibly corresponds to TRBD1 (5 bases). The germline V gene encodes CDR1 GTSNPN and CDR2 SVGIG (reference sequence). The CDR3 runs 16 residues. V was clipped by 1 base and J by 0 bases, with 15 bases between them. DNA for the CDR3: TGTGCCTGGAGTGGGGGGAGGGAATCGATGAACACTGAAGCTTTCTTT. It encodes CAWSGGRESMNTEAFF. The variable domain in full, with the rest retrieved from reference TRBV30 and TRBJ1-1, is SQTIHQWPATLVQPVGSPLSLECTVEGTSNPNLYWYRQAAGRGLQLLFYSVGIGQISSEVPQNLSASRPQDRQFILSSKKLLLSDSGFYLCAWSGGRESMNTEAFFGQGTRLTVV.

The table lists this clone with a count of one. J is TRBJ1-2 and V is TRBV7-9; 7 bases are a match to TRBD1. The V gene end was trimmed by 8 bases and the J gene end by 4 bases; junction bases not matched to a gene: 10. The CDR3 runs to 14 residues. In germline, CDR1 is SEHNR, CDR2 FQNEAQ (reference sequence). The CDR3 DNA reads as TGTGCCAGCTTAGGGACAGACCTTTTCTATGGCTACACCTTC. As protein: CASLGTDLFYGYTF.

The chain uses TRBV5-4 and TRBJ1-1; 10 bases match TRBD1. Germline V CDR1 and CDR2: SGHNT, YYREEE (reference sequence). Trimming at V came to 4 bases and at J to 1 base, leaving 4 bases not matched to a gene. CDR3 length equals 15 residues. CDR3 bases: TGTGCCAGCAGCCCGGGACAGGGGCAGAACACTGAAGCTTTCTTT. Amino acid sequence: CASSPGQGQNTEAFF.

The chain joins TRBV29-1 to TRBJ2-7; tentatively, D is TRBD2 (5 bases). The CDR3 is 17 residues long. Germline lookup yields CDR1 SQVTM and CDR2 ANQGSEA. Between the trimmed V and J ends, which lost 1 base and 6 bases, there was a span of 25 bases. CDR3 sequence: CSVEAENVGQAGVEQYF. As DNA, the CDR3 is TGCAGCGTTGAAGCTGAGAATGTGGGCCAGGCGGGCGTCGAGCAGTACTTC.

V and J are TRBV15 and TRBJ1-5; D possibly corresponds to TRBD1 (6 bases). The length of the CDR3 is 16 residues. V lost 4 bases to trimming and J lost 0 bases, with 13 bases between them. Germline lookup yields CDR1 LNHNV and CDR2 YYDKDF (reference sequence). DNA for the CDR3: TGTGCCACCAGCACGGGGACAAGCTATAGCAATCAGCCCCAGCATTTT. Its translation is CATSTGTSYSNQPQHF.

This chain connects TRBV27 to TRBJ2-7; 7 nucleotides align to TRBD1. CDR3 length: 14 amino acids. V lost 5 bases, J lost 9 bases, and 13 bases stayed unmatched. Germline V gene sequence: CDR1 MNHEY, CDR2 SMNVEV (reference sequence). In nucleotides, the CDR3 is TGTGCCAGCAGTGCGTCAGGGGGTAAAGTTGGGCAGTACTTC. Translation gives CASSASGGKVGQYF.

The chain uses TRBV4-1 and TRBJ1-2, with D tentatively TRBD1 (5 bases). Between the trimmed V and J ends, which lost 3 bases and 4 bases, there was a span of 15 bases. CDR1 MGHRA and CDR2 YSYEKL come from the germline V gene. The CDR3 spans 15 residues. This chain's CDR3 is CASSQAPGGVYGYTF. In DNA form, the CDR3 reads TGCGCCAGCAGCCAGGCCCCGGGAGGGGTCTATGGCTACACCTTC.

The chain combines TRBV27 with TRBJ1-2, with TRBD1 matching over 7 bases. This CDR3 comprises 15 residues. J was trimmed by 2 bases and V by 3 bases; bases with no gene match: 6. Germline CDR1 is MNHEY and CDR2 is SMNVEV (reference sequence). The CDR3: CASSLSQTGNYGYTF. The CDR3 bases are TGTGCCAGCAGTTTGAGCCAGACAGGGAACTATGGCTACACCTTC.

The CDR3 nucleotides read TGTGCCAGCAGCCCCCGGGGTGACCCCTTGGGAACAGATACGCAGTATTTT. It is translated as CASSPRGDPLGTDTQYF. J is TRBJ2-3 and V is TRBV7-6, with a tentative D call TRBD2 (5 bases). This CDR3 comprises 17 residues. The germline V gene encodes CDR1 SGHVS and CDR2 FNYEAQ. V gave up 5 bases and J gave up 3 bases, with 21 bases separating them.

The genes are TRBV4-1 and TRBJ2-3, with TRBD2 identical over 12 bases. Germline values: CDR1 MGHRA, CDR2 YSYEKL. The CDR3 spans 15 residues. The V segment lost 5 bases and the J segment 6 bases; nucleotides outside the gene matches: 6. DNA of the CDR3: TGCGCCAGCAGCTTCCGACTAGCGGGAGTGGATACGCAGTATTTT. Protein sequence: CASSFRLAGVDTQYF.

There are a few counts of this clone. This rearrangement joins TRBV19 to TRBJ2-2; 8 nucleotides agree with TRBD1. V was clipped by 6 bases and J by 0 bases; unmatched bases: 3. The germline V gene has CDR1 LNHDA and CDR2 SQIVND (reference sequence). This CDR3 has 15 amino acids. This CDR3 reads CASSRDRTNTGELFF. CDR3 sequence (DNA): TGTGCCAGTAGCCGGGACAGGACGAACACCGGGGAGCTGTTTTTT.

This chain joins TRBV27 and TRBJ2-7; possibly TRBD2 for D (5 bases). This CDR3 contains 13 residues. CDR1 MNHEY and CDR2 SMNVEV come from the germline V gene (reference sequence). Deletions cut 6 bases from V and 6 bases from J, with 15 bases between. CDR3 protein: CASRSIGLGEQYF. CDR3 in DNA: TGTGCCAGCAGATCTATCGGACTCGGCGAGCAGTACTTC.

The rearrangement uses TRBV6-5 and TRBJ1-1, with D perhaps matching TRBD1 (6 bases). This CDR3 contains 14 residues. Germline-derived CDR1 and CDR2 are MNHEY and SVGAGI. Trimming cost V 0 bases and J 4 bases, with 9 bases left between them. Written as DNA, the CDR3 is TGTGCCAGCAGTTACTCGACAGGAGCCACTGAAGCTTTCTTT. Translation gives CASSYSTGATEAFF.

This clone occurred a few times. The CDR3 loop is CASSEPSGSTDTQYF. DNA of the CDR3: TGTGCCAGCAGCGAACCTAGCGGGAGTACAGATACGCAGTATTTT. The chain couples TRBV7-9 to TRBJ2-3; the match to TRBD2 covers 10 bases. Trimming removed 5 bases from V and 3 bases from J; junction bases left unmatched: 5. Germline-derived CDR1 and CDR2 are SEHNR and FQNEAQ (reference sequence). The CDR3 spans 15 residues.

The rearrangement links TRBV5-2 to TRBJ2-7; the table names TRBD2, a call not compared with the DNA. TRBV5-2 is shown as a pseudogene. The CDR3 has 16 amino acids. CDR3 bases: TGTGCCAGCAGCTTGGCCAGTGCCCGGCGGCCTGCCGAGCAGTACTTC. Translating gives CASSLASARRPAEQYF.

The V gene is TRBV9, the J gene TRBJ2-7; D is perhaps TRBD2 (5 bases). This CDR3 has 14 amino acids. The V gene lost 4 bases and the J gene lost 5 bases, with 16 bases spanning the gap. Germline CDR1 SGDLS, CDR2 YYNGEE. The CDR3 sequence: CASSPLPSLHEQYF. CDR3 coding DNA: TGTGCCAGCAGCCCGCTGCCTAGCCTCCACGAGCAGTACTTC.

The V call is TRBV19, the J call TRBJ1-2; D unclear. Between the trimmed V and J ends, which lost 5 bases and 4 bases, there was a span of 17 bases. CDR1 LNHDA and CDR2 SQIVND come from the germline V gene (reference sequence). CDR3 length: 15 amino acids. The DNA of the CDR3 is TGTGCCAGTAGTTTTCTGTCGGGAGAAGGCTATGGCTACACCTTC. Its translation is CASSFLSGEGYGYTF.

The chain joins TRBV7-9 to TRBJ2-7, with 10 positions matching TRBD1. Losses at the gene ends were 3 bases for V and 2 bases for J; bases not matched to a gene: 7. CDR1 and CDR2 from the germline V gene are SEHNR and FQNEAQ (reference sequence). CDR3 length: 16 amino acids. The CDR3 sequence is CASSFGPGQGPYEQYF. The CDR3, as DNA: TGTGCCAGCAGCTTTGGACCGGGACAGGGGCCCTACGAGCAGTACTTC.